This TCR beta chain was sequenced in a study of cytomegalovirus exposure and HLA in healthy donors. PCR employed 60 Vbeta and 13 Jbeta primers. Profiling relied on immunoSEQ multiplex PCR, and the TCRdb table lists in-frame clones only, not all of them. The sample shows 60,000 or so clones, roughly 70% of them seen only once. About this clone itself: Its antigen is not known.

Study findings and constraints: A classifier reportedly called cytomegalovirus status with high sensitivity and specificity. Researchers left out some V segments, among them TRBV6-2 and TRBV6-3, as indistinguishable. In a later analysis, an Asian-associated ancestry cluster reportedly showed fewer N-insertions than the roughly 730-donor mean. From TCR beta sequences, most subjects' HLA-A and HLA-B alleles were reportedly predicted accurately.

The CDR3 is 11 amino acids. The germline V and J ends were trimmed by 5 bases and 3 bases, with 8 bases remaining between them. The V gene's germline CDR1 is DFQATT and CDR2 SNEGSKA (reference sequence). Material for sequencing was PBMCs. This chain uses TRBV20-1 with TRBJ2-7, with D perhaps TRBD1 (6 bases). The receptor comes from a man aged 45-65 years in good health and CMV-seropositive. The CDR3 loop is CSAGGVYEQYF. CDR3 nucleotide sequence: TGCAGTGCTGGGGGCGTCTACGAGCAGTACTTC.